Below, 9 T cell receptor beta chains from the same sample are listed, as sequenced in a study of tumor-infiltrating lymphocytes in primary liver carcinoma. The tissue used was unsorted bulk material of about 19-34 mg. RNA and DNA were co-extracted from it with the AllPrep DNA/RNA mini kit. The investigators made TCR beta cDNA from 400 to 550 ng total RNA, using a constant-region primer. Slightly modified ARM-PCR with three nested multiplex PCR rounds yielded TCR beta libraries. Amplification in the first two PCR rounds was performed using TRBV1-TRBV30 forward primers and a C-beta reverse primer for roughly 9 cycles each. From the multiplex PCR reads, TCRdb called clonotypes with MiXCR, one entry per CDR3 protein. The top ten clones hold roughly 25% of a sample with roughly 80,000 distinct CDR3 sequences, around 66% of them seen once. Sequencing input: tumor-adjacent normal liver tissue. These receptor sequences come from a man between 40 and 49 years old with primary liver carcinoma and hepatitis B virus infection.

Comments on this clonotype: A much larger clone lies one base from this, so it may be a read error. The rearrangement links TRBV28 to TRBJ2-7; no definite D call. The germline CDR1 and CDR2 sequences are MDHEN and SYDVKM. CDR3 length equals 11 residues. Here the CDR3 DNA reads TGTGCCGGCAGTTTTAGATACGAGCAGTACTTC. Translating it yields CAGSFRYEQYF.

Worth noting for this clonotype: Because it lacks the conserved phenylalanine or tryptophan at the end, this CDR3 is likely a read error. J is TRBJ2-7 and V is TRBV11-2; D possibly corresponds to TRBD2 (6 bases). In germline, CDR1 is SGHAT, CDR2 FQNNGV. CDR3 size: 12 residues. Trimming removed 7 bases at V and 3 bases at J, with 10 bases between. CDR3 loop: CASNPGGYEQYL. The CDR3, as DNA: TGTGCCAGCAATCCCGGGGGCTACGAGCAGTACCTC.

A note on this clonotype: A read error may account for a junction end that differs from germline. This chain links TRBV10-1 with TRBJ2-5; 8 positions agree with TRBD2. The germline gives CDR1 WNHNN, CDR2 SYGVQD (reference sequence). The CDR3 is 17 amino acids. The CDR3 spells CASSESKVTSGQDTQYF. The CDR3 DNA follows: TGCGCCAGCAGTGAGTCCAAAGTCACTAGCGGACAAGATACCCAGTACTTC.

For this clonotype: Because the CDR3 is missing its conserved closing phenylalanine or tryptophan, this is likely a read error. The V call is TRBV4-3, the J call TRBJ2-7; D is perhaps TRBD1 (6 bases). The length of the CDR3 is 15 residues. From germline, CDR1 is LGHNA and CDR2 YSLEER. As DNA, the CDR3 is TGCGCTAGCAGCCAAGCTTGGTCAGGGGCCTACGAGCAGTACTTA. Amino acid sequence: CASSQAWSGAYEQYL.

The chain has TRBV12-3 or TRBV12-4 and TRBJ2-1, with D tentatively TRBD2 (6 bases). V was shortened by 0 bases and J by 11 bases, with 14 bases between the two germline ends. The CDR3 has 14 residues. This chain's CDR3 is CASSLAAGRNKQFF. In DNA, the CDR3 is TGTGCCAGCAGTTTAGCGGCGGGGAGGAATAAGCAGTTCTTC.

As for this clonotype: A junction end diverges from the germline sequence, so it may reflect a read error. The chain is built from TRBV24-1 and TRBJ2-1; maybe TRBD2 (6 bases). CDR1 is KGHDR and CDR2 is SFDVKD in the germline V gene. The CDR3 sequence is 16 residues long. The CDR3 coding sequence is TGTGACACCAGTGTTAAGCTAGCGCGTTCTTACAATGAGCAGTTCTTC. It yields the protein CDTSVKLARSYNEQFF.

The chain combines TRBV6-5 with TRBJ1-1; D not resolved. The germline V gene has CDR1 MNHEY and CDR2 SVGAGI. This CDR3 has 14 amino acids. The CDR3 here is CVISTPRFNTEAFF. Written as DNA, the CDR3 is TGTGTCATCAGTACTCCAAGGTTTAACACTGAAGCTTTCTTT.

This clonotype was seen repeatedly, ten times or more. The genes are TRBV10-2 and TRBJ1-5; D is unresolved. From germline, CDR1 is WSHSY and CDR2 SAAADI. The CDR3 length is 12 residues. With 0 bases removed from V and 6 bases from J, the gap between germline ends came to 3 bases. The CDR3 nucleotides read TGCGCCAGCAGTGAGTCGGGTCAGCCCCAGCATTTT. This translates into CASSESGQPQHF.

Details on this clonotype: Since a much larger clone is just one base distant, this may be a read error. The chain joins TRBV10-2 to TRBJ1-4; TRBD1 aligns across 8 bases. This CDR3 is built from 14 residues. The V gene's germline CDR1 is WSHSY and CDR2 SAAADI. After removal of 4 bases from V and 6 bases from J, the junction contained 4 bases not matched to a gene. The CDR3, as DNA: TGCGCCAGCAGTGGAACGACAGGGGATGAAAAACTGTTTTTT. This gives the protein CASSGTTGDEKLFF.